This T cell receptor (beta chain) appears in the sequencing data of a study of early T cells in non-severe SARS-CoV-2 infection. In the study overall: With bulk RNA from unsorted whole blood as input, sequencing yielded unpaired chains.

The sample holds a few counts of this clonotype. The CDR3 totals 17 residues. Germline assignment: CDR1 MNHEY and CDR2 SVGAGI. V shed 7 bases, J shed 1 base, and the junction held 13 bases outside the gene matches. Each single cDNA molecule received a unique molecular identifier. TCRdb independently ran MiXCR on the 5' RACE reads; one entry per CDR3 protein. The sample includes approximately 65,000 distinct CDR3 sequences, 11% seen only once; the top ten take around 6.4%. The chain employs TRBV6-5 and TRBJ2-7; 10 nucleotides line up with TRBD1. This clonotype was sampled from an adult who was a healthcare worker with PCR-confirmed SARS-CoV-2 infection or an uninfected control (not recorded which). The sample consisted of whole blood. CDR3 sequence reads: CASTISRGQGRSYEQYF. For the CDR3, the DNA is TGTGCCAGCACCATCTCCCGGGGACAGGGGAGGTCCTACGAGCAGTACTTC.